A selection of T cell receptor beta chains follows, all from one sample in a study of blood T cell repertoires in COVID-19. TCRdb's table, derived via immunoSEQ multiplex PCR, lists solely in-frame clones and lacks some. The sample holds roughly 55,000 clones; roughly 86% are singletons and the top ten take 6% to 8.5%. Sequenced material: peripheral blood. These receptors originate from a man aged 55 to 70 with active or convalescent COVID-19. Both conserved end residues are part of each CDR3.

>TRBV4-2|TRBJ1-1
CASSQKGWDTEAFF
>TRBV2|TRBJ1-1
CASSYREGLNTEAFF
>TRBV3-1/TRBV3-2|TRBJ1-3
CASSHPTGSGNTIYF
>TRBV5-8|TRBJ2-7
CASNRGELYHEQYF
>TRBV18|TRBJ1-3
CASSLPGTGSGNTIYF
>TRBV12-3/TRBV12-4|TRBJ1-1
CASSPGRVTEAFF
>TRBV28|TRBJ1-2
CASSLSGTGFPNYGYTF
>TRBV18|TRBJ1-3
CASSPSREGNTIYF
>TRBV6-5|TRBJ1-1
CASSYSVGQGGTEAFF
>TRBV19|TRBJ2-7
CASSRRDRGSYEQYF
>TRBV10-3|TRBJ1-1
CATSQEPTNTEAFF
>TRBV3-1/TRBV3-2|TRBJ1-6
CASSGTGGVSPLHF
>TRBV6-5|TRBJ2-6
CASSWDRGQGANVLTF
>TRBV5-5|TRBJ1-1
CASSFYRGNTEAFF
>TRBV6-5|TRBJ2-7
CASSLMVGGGYEQYF
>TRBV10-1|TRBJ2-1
CASSDPTSGRRNEQFF
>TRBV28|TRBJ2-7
CASRPGSGSIYEQYF
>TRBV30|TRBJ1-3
CACGSGRGSGNTIYF
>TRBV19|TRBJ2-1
CASSNTGDFVQFF
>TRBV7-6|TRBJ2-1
CASSPLSGSIYNEQFF
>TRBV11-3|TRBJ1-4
CASSPGANEKLFF
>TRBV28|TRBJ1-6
CASSPGGAGSPLHF
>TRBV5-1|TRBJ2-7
CASSTGTSSYEQYF
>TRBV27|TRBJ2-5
CASSFNGRGETQYF
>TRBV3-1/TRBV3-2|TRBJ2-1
CASSQIRASGGKPSYNEQFF
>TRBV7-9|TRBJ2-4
CATVGVAKNIQYF
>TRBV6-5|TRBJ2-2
CASSYGAGNTGELFF
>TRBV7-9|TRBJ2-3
CASTSGSTDTQYF
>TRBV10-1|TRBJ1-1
CASSGGSQNTEAFF
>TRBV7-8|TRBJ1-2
CASSLGGSGWGGYTF
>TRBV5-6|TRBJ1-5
CASSAMQGRPQHF
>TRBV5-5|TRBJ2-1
CASSLRGSSYNEQFF
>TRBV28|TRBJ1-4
CASSLARGGWEEEKLFF
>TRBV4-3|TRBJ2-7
CASSQVATGTAYEQYF
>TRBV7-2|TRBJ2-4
CASSLAVKNIQYF
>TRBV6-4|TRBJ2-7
CASSAEGGHEQYF
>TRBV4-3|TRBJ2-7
CASSQAFAGGLYEQYF
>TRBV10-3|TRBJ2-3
CAISDLIPAGGADTQYF
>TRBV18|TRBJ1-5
CASSPKQGENQPQHF
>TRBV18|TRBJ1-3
CASSPGQASGNTIYF
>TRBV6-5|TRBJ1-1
CASTTRGFTEAFF
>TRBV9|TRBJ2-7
CASSATGSLADEQYF
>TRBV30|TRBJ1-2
CAWSVRWGSYGYTF
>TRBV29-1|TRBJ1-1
CSVAERQGTEAFF
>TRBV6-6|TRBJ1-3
CASRGDRALNTIYF
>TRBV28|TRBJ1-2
CASSTLDRVNGYTF
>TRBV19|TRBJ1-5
CASSIGRKGNQPQHF
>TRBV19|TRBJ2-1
CASSPRLVRSYNEQFF
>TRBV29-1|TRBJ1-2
CSVEGEDRDVYGYTF
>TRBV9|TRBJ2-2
CASSPRGTGPGELFF
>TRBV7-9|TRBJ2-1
CASSLELATYNEQFF
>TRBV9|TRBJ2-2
CASSARAGEFGELFF
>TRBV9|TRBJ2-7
CASSVATYEQYF
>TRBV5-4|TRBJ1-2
CASSPGGWDYGYTF
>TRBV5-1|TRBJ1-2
CASSDIRGYGYTF
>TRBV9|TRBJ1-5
CASSRGNQPQHF